The 3 T cell receptor beta chains reported below all come from one sample, sequenced in a study of neurological immune-mediated disorders. MiXCR, applied by TCRdb to the 5' RACE reads, yields one record per CDR3 protein. This table has 84,000 or so distinct CDR3 sequences, 9% to 12% appearing once. Sequencing input: PBMCs. The receptors originated from a man between 35 and 55 years old in good health.

In this sample, this clonotype turned up a few times. The J gene is TRBJ2-3, the V gene TRBV14; 15 bases align to TRBD2. Germline assignment: CDR1 SGHDN and CDR2 FVKESK. With V trimmed by 1 base and J by 7 bases, 12 bases remained unmatched. The length of the CDR3 is 19 residues. CDR3 DNA: TGTGCCAGCAGCCAAGGACATCTCCGGACTAGCGGGAGGGTAAATACGCAGTATTTT. This encodes CASSQGHLRTSGRVNTQYF. The variable domain in full, with the rest retrieved from reference TRBV14 and TRBJ2-3, is EAGVTQFPSHSVIEKGQTVTLRCDPISGHDNLYWYRRVMGKEIKFLLHFVKESKQDESGMPNNRFLAERTGGTYSTLKVQPAELEDSGVYFCASSQGHLRTSGRVNTQYFGPGTRLTVL.

In this sample, this clonotype turned up many times. The chain combines TRBV27 with TRBJ1-1, with unresolved D. Between the trimmed V and J ends, which lost 4 bases and 1 base, there was a span of 10 bases. Germline V gene sequence: CDR1 MNHEY, CDR2 SMNVEV (reference sequence). The CDR3 is made up of 14 amino acids. In DNA, the CDR3 is TGTGCCAGCAGTTCCCAGTTAGGGAACACTGAAGCTTTCTTT. It translates to CASSSQLGNTEAFF.

This clonotype was observed at least ten times. The chain employs TRBV7-9 and TRBJ2-7; 9 bases agree with TRBD2. The CDR3 loop spans 13 amino acids. Germline V CDR1 and CDR2: SEHNR, FQNEAQ (reference sequence). Unmatched junction bases numbered 6, after V lost 8 bases and J lost 4 bases. The CDR3 region is CASVAGEEYEQYF. CDR3 sequence (DNA): TGTGCCAGCGTAGCGGGAGAGGAATACGAGCAGTACTTC.